Listed below are T cell receptor beta chains from one sample, sequenced in a study of T-cell memory formation after mild COVID-19. TCRdb reanalysed the 5' RACE reads using MiXCR and keeps one entry per CDR3 protein. This sample has under 350,000 distinct CDR3 sequences, with 15% to 20% found just once. The sample comprised PBMCs or a T cell subset sorted from them (not recorded which). Every receptor here comes from a man younger than 35 who had mild COVID-19 (a few samples of this study predate the infection). Cell type and time point are not known. The CDR3 runs from the conserved cysteine through the conserved F or W. A D gene is named only where the DNA matches it firmly.

CASSWDREVYGYTF	TRBV5-1	TRBJ1-2	TRBD1
CASSYRRGQDKYMNTEAFF	TRBV6-5	TRBJ1-1	TRBD1
CSASVGWAGELFF	TRBV20-1	TRBJ2-2	NA
CASSYRLAGGTGELFF	TRBV6-6	TRBJ2-2	TRBD2
CASSLADRVFEQFF	TRBV27	TRBJ2-1	TRBD1
CSVGGTADYNEQFF	TRBV29-1	TRBJ2-1	NA
CASSPYRLNSPLHF	TRBV28	TRBJ1-6	NA
CASSLVVSGGLNTGELFF	TRBV5-1	TRBJ2-2	TRBD2
CSAKDNPNTEAFF	TRBV20-1	TRBJ1-1	NA
CATSDRGTVSSYEQYF	TRBV7-8	TRBJ2-7	TRBD1
CASSYSQNTEAFF	TRBV6-5	TRBJ1-1	NA
CASSYQGPDYGYTF	TRBV6-2/TRBV6-3	TRBJ1-2	NA
CASSLAHGEQGETQYF	TRBV5-1	TRBJ2-5	NA
CAISESVAGGANTGELFF	TRBV10-3	TRBJ2-2	TRBD1
CASSRTGGAYNEQFF	TRBV4-1	TRBJ2-1	TRBD1
CSATLSSRGTEAFF	TRBV20-1	TRBJ1-1	NA
CASSPPREYNEQFF	TRBV7-6	TRBJ2-1	NA
CASADRNSPLHF	TRBV27	TRBJ1-6	TRBD1
CSAPLAGGQGGYGYTF	TRBV20-1	TRBJ1-2	NA
CASGWGSNTGELFF	TRBV6-5	TRBJ2-2	NA
CSARGGAGITDTQYF	TRBV20-1	TRBJ2-3	TRBD2
CASSSSEGDTEAFF	TRBV18	TRBJ1-1	NA
CASSLTGQGYEQYF	TRBV27	TRBJ2-7	TRBD1
CASSLPWGETQYF	TRBV28	TRBJ2-5	NA
CSARDAYEQYF	TRBV20-1	TRBJ2-7	NA
CASTYGQGAIYEQYF	TRBV6-5	TRBJ2-7	TRBD1
CSVGRMNTEAFF	TRBV29-1	TRBJ1-1	NA
CASSPPPGYTF	TRBV6-5	TRBJ1-2	NA
CASSLDSSSGANVLTF	TRBV5-1	TRBJ2-6	NA
CSAPAGGGYTDTQYF	TRBV20-1	TRBJ2-3	TRBD2
CASSDKDRGMSNQPQHF	TRBV6-4	TRBJ1-5	TRBD1
CASSRGWETQYF	TRBV12-3/TRBV12-4	TRBJ2-5	NA
CASSLAGGPETQYF	TRBV7-6	TRBJ2-5	TRBD2
CASSFSGAADTQYF	TRBV12-3/TRBV12-4	TRBJ2-3	NA
CASSYAGPTGELFF	TRBV6-2/TRBV6-3	TRBJ2-2	NA
CASSQGHRVGATNEKLFF	TRBV4-3	TRBJ1-4	NA
CSAKRVDSYNEQFF	TRBV20-1	TRBJ2-1	NA
CASSPPGAPSTDTQYF	TRBV6-5	TRBJ2-3	NA
CASSLYRESGANVLTF	TRBV7-9	TRBJ2-6	NA
CASSFRQGSQPQHF	TRBV12-3/TRBV12-4	TRBJ1-5	NA
CASSLEGRETQYF	TRBV7-9	TRBJ2-5	NA
CAISSGGNVGTEAFF	TRBV10-3	TRBJ1-1	TRBD1
CSAREQNYNEQFF	TRBV20-1	TRBJ2-1	NA
CASSLLEQYF	TRBV5-8	TRBJ2-7	NA
CATGPRWSETQYF	TRBV11-2	TRBJ2-5	NA
CASSWGGSEAFF	TRBV12-3/TRBV12-4	TRBJ1-1	NA
CSARVGGTTFRDTQYF	TRBV20-1	TRBJ2-3	TRBD2
CASSLTGGENTIYF	TRBV5-1	TRBJ1-3	TRBD1
CASSPTSGGAGGELFF	TRBV7-6	TRBJ2-2	TRBD2
CSARDFTSSYTDTQYF	TRBV20-1	TRBJ2-3	NA
CASYREAYGYTF	TRBV9	TRBJ1-2	NA